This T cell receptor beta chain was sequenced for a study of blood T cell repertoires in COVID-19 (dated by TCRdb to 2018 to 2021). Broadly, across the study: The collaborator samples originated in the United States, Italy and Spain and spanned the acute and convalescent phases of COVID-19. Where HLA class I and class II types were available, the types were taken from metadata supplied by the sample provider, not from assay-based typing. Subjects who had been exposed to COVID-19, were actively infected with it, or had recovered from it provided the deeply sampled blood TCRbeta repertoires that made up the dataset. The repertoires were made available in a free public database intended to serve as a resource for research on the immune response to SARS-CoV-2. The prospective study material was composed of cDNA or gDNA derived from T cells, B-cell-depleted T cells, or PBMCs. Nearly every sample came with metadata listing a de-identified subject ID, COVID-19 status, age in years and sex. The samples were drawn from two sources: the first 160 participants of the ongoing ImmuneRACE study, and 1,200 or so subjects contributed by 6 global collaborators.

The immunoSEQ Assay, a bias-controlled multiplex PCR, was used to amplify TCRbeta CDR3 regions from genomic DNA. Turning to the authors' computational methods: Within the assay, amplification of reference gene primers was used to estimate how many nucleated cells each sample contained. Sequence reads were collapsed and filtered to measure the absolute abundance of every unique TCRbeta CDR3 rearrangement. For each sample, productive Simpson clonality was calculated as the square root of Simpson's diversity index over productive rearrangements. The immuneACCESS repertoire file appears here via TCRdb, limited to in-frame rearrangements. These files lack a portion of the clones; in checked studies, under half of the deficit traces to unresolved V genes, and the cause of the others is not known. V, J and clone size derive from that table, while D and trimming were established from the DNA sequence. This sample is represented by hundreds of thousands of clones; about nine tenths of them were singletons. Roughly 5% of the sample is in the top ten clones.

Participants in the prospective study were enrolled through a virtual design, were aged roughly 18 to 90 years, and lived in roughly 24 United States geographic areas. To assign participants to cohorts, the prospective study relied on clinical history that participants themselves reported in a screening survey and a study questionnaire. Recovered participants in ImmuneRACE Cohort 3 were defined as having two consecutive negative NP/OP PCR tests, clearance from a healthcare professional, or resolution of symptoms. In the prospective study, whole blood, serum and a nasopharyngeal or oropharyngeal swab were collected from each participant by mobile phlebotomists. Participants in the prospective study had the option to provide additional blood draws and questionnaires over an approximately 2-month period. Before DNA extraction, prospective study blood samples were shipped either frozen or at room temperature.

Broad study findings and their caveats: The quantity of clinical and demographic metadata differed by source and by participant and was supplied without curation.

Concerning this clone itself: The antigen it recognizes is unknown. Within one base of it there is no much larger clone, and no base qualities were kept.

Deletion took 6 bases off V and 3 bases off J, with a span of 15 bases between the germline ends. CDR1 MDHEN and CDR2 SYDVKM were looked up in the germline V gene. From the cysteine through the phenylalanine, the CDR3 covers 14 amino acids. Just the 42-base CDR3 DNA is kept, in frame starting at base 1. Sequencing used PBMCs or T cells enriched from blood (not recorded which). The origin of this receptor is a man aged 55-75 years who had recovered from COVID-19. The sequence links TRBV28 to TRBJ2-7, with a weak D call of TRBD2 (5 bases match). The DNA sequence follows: TGTGCCAGCAGCAATTACGGGATCTACTACGAGCAGTACTTC. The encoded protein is CASSNYGIYYEQYF.